The rows below give T cell receptor beta chains drawn from one sample of a study of shared clonotypes between healthy human individuals. Sequencing was performed with immunoSEQ multiplex PCR; in TCRdb, only in-frame clones are kept and a portion is missing. The repertoire holds about 1.5 million clones, around 97% seen once, with approximately 1.1% in the top ten. The sequencing input was naive CD4+ T cells sorted from blood. These receptors were obtained from a man aged 25-45 years in good health. CDR3s include the opening cysteine and the closing phenylalanine or tryptophan. A D gene is named only where the DNA matches it firmly. Size is stated for part of the rows, as once, few or many counts, or as a class when the clone is expanded.

NA	TRBD2	TRBV9	TRBJ2-7	TGTGCCAGCAGCGGGACTAGCGGGAGAGCTGATGAGCAGTACTTC	CASSGTSGRADEQYF
NA	TRBD1	TRBV7-3	TRBJ2-5	TGTGCCAGCAGCGTAGGACAGGGACCGAAAGAGACCCAGTACTTC	CASSVGQGPKETQYF
NA	NA	TRBV18	TRBJ2-7	TGTGCCAGCTCACGATCAGACTACGAGCAGTACTTC	CASSRSDYEQYF
NA	NA	TRBV5-6	TRBJ2-3	TGTGCCAGCAGCTTGGGATACCCCACAGATACGCAGTATTTT	CASSLGYPTDTQYF
NA	NA	TRBV6-5	TRBJ2-7	TGTGCCAGCAGTTACTCCCGGACGGTCTCCTACGAGCAGTACTTC	CASSYSRTVSYEQYF
few	NA	TRBV30	TRBJ1-3	TGTGCCTGGAGTGTATCTGGAAACACCATATATTTT	CAWSVSGNTIYF
NA	NA	TRBV5-1	TRBJ2-1	TGCGCCAGCAGCAACGACGGAGGGGCCTACAATGAGCAGTTCTTC	CASSNDGGAYNEQFF
NA	TRBD1	TRBV27	TRBJ2-2	TGTGCCAGCAGACGACAGGGGCACACCGGGGAGCTGTTTTTT	CASRRQGHTGELFF
once	NA	TRBV4-3	TRBJ1-3	TGCGCCAGCAGCCAAGTGGGGACTGGAAACACCATATATTTT	CASSQVGTGNTIYF
NA	NA	TRBV5-4	TRBJ2-7	TGTGCCAGCAGCGCGGGGATCTACGAGCAGTACTTC	CASSAGIYEQYF
few	NA	TRBV5-5	TRBJ2-1	TGTGCCAGCAGCGGTCGACTATACAATGAGCAGTTCTTC	CASSGRLYNEQFF
once	NA	TRBV27	TRBJ1-1	TGTGCCAGCAGTTTTCACAGAGCGAACACTGAAGCTTTCTTT	CASSFHRANTEAFF
NA	TRBD1	TRBV18	TRBJ2-5	TGTGCCAGCTCACCACCGGGACAGGGTCGGCGGGAGACCCAGTACTTC	CASSPPGQGRRETQYF
once	TRBD2	TRBV5-1	TRBJ2-1	TGCGCCAGCAGCTTTGGACTAGCGGGAGTGATTCGAAACAATGAGCAGTTCTTC	CASSFGLAGVIRNNEQFF
NA	TRBD2	TRBV7-2	TRBJ2-3	TGTGCCAGCAGCTTAGCGGGACCGGGAGGAGGGACAGATACGCAGTATTTT	CASSLAGPGGGTDTQYF
NA	TRBD2	TRBV28	TRBJ2-7	TGTGCCAGCAGCCAAGCGGGACTAGCGGGCAGCTCCTACGAGCAGTACTTC	CASSQAGLAGSSYEQYF
NA	TRBD1	TRBV19	TRBJ1-5	TGTGCCAGTACAGCCTCGACAGGGTCCAATCAGCCCCAGCATTTT	CASTASTGSNQPQHF
NA	TRBD2	TRBV10-3	TRBJ2-2	TGTGCCATCAAAGAGGGCGGGAGTGGCACCGGGGAGCTGTTTTTT	CAIKEGGSGTGELFF
once	TRBD2	TRBV28	TRBJ2-1	TGTGCCAGCAGCCGGGGACTAGCGGGAGGGCCGAGCTCCTACAATGAGCAGTTCTTC	CASSRGLAGGPSSYNEQFF
NA	TRBD2	TRBV9	TRBJ2-5	TGTGCCAGCAGCGTATCCGCGGGAGAAGAGACCCAGTACTTC	CASSVSAGEETQYF
NA	NA	TRBV7-2	TRBJ2-5	TGTGCCAGCAGCTTAGACTCCCCAGACGGCTTGCAAGAGACCCAGTACTTC	CASSLDSPDGLQETQYF
NA	NA	TRBV14	TRBJ1-2	TGTGCCAGCAGCCCCTGGGGGGGGGCCGGCAACTATGGCTACACCTTC	CASSPWGGAGNYGYTF
NA	NA	TRBV6-6	TRBJ2-3	TGTGCCAGCAGCCGAAGAGCCGGGACTAGCACAGATACGCAGTATTTT	CASSRRAGTSTDTQYF
once	NA	TRBV5-1	TRBJ1-1	TGCGCCAGCAGCTTCGGGGGTACGGACACTGAAGCTTTCTTT	CASSFGGTDTEAFF
NA	NA	TRBV2	TRBJ2-1	TGTGCCAGCACCCAGGCAGTCGCTCTCTACAATGAGCAGTTCTTC	CASTQAVALYNEQFF
NA	TRBD2	TRBV6-4	TRBJ2-5	TGTGCCAGCAGCCCAGGGGTAGCGGGAGGAGAGACCCAGTACTTC	CASSPGVAGGETQYF
NA	NA	TRBV14	TRBJ2-4	TGTGCCAGCAGCCAGCAGGGGTCGGCCAAAAACATTCAGTACTTC	CASSQQGSAKNIQYF
NA	NA	TRBV5-4	TRBJ2-4	TGTGCCAGCAGATACGCTGGCCAAAACATTCAGTACTTC	CASRYAGQNIQYF
once	NA	TRBV6-7	TRBJ1-5	TGTGCCATCGGTAGGGGAAATAGCAATCAGCCCCAGCATTTT	CAIGRGNSNQPQHF
NA	NA	TRBV19	TRBJ2-7	TGTGCCACGCAGGGATTCTCCTACGAGCAGTACTTC	CATQGFSYEQYF
few	TRBD2	TRBV10-1	TRBJ2-7	TGCGCCAGCAGTGAGGGACTAGCGGGAGGCGCCTACGAGCAGTACTTC	CASSEGLAGGAYEQYF
NA	NA	TRBV18	TRBJ1-5	TGTGCTAGCTCCTCACTGGTTCTTAGCAATCAGCCCCAGCATTTT	CASSSLVLSNQPQHF
NA	NA	TRBV6-6	TRBJ1-2	TGTGCCAGCAGGGGGACTGAAAATAACTATGGCTACACCTTC	CASRGTENNYGYTF
NA	NA	TRBV9	TRBJ2-1	TGTGCCAGCAGCGTAGAGGGCCGCGCCGGGGGGCAGTTCTTC	CASSVEGRAGGQFF
once	NA	TRBV11-3	TRBJ2-5	TGTGCCAGCAGCTTGGGTGGACAGCAAGAGACCCAGTACTTC	CASSLGGQQETQYF
NA	NA	TRBV25-1	TRBJ2-7	TGTGCCAGCAGGGCGGCGGCGGACTACGAGCAGTACTTC	CASRAAADYEQYF
NA	NA	TRBV18	TRBJ2-5	TGTGCCAGCTCACCTTTGGGAGGGGGCGTCGAGACCCAGTACTTC	CASSPLGGGVETQYF
NA	NA	TRBV10-1	TRBJ2-1	TGCGCCAGCAGTGAGTCGGGCCGTTACAATGAGCAGTTCTTC	CASSESGRYNEQFF
NA	NA	TRBV7-7	TRBJ2-1	TGTGCTAGCAGCCCCGGGCAGTACAATGAGCAGTTCTTC	CASSPGQYNEQFF
NA	TRBD1	TRBV10-1	TRBJ2-2	TGCGCCAGCAGTGTGGACAGGGGAGGGGTCGGGGAGCTGTTTTTT	CASSVDRGGVGELFF
NA	NA	TRBV6-5	TRBJ1-1	TGTGCCAGCAGCTCAGCTGTCCGGGCTGAAGCTTTCTTT	CASSSAVRAEAFF
NA	NA	TRBV5-4	TRBJ2-6	TGTGCCAGCAGCTTTGGGAACTCTGGGGCCAACGTCCTGACTTTC	CASSFGNSGANVLTF
NA	TRBD2	TRBV6-4	TRBJ2-1	TGTGCCACCATGAGCGGGACCTCCAATGAGCAGTTCTTC	CATMSGTSNEQFF
NA	NA	TRBV30	TRBJ2-3	TGTGCCTGGCGGGACGGTGGGCCCACAGATACGCAGTATTTT	CAWRDGGPTDTQYF
NA	TRBD1	TRBV5-1	TRBJ2-3	TGCGCCAGCAAGGGACAGGCGCGTCTCACAGATACGCAGTATTTT	CASKGQARLTDTQYF
once	TRBD2	TRBV19	TRBJ2-1	TGTGCCAGTAGTCCGAGGGCCGGGACTAGCAGGTACAATGAGCAGTTCTTC	CASSPRAGTSRYNEQFF
NA	NA	TRBV19	TRBJ1-2	TGTGCCAGTAGTATAGACGTCGCCAGGCGGAGTGGCTACACCTTC	CASSIDVARRSGYTF
NA	NA	TRBV28	TRBJ2-3	TGTGCCAGCAGTTTAGGGTGGGATACGCAGTATTTT	CASSLGWDTQYF